These T cell receptor beta chains were read from a single sample in a study of PD-1 blockade in classical Hodgkin lymphoma. The assay was immunoSEQ multiplex PCR, and TCRdb's table has in-frame clones only and misses some. The table records over 70,000 clones, about nine tenths of them present only once. Sequencing used peripheral blood mononuclear cells (PBMCs), obtained at baseline. The receptors were gathered from a human donor with classical Hodgkin lymphoma. The CDR3 runs from the conserved cysteine through the conserved F or W. Each record gives: V gene, clone size, D gene, J gene, CDR3 DNA, CDR3 protein. The D gene is left open where the match is weak. The size of a clone is reported for some rows only, either as once, few or many, or as a class for expanded clones.

TRBV10-1	-	TRBD1	TRBJ2-5	TGCGCCAGCAGTGCTGGGACAGGGGGATCCTCGACCCAGTACTTC	CASSAGTGGSSTQYF
TRBV6-6	-	TRBD1	TRBJ2-1	TGTGCCAGCCTCAGGGGGAGTGAGCAGTTCTTC	CASLRGSEQFF
TRBV27	-	-	TRBJ1-5	TGTGCCAGCAGTCCCCGGGAAGCGATCAATCAGCCCCAGCATTTT	CASSPREAINQPQHF
TRBV30	few	TRBD2	TRBJ2-3	TGTGCCTGGAGTGTAAGACTAGCGGGGGGGACTACGCAGTATTTT	CAWSVRLAGGTTQYF
TRBV7-2	-	TRBD1	TRBJ2-7	TGTGCCAGCAGCGCCTCCGGGACAGGCTCCTACGAGCAGTACTTC	CASSASGTGSYEQYF
TRBV18	-	-	TRBJ1-4	TGTGCCAGCTCACCACGCGGGGAAGTGCGGGAAAAACTGTTTTTT	CASSPRGEVREKLFF
TRBV5-1	-	-	TRBJ1-1	TGCGCCAGCAGCTTTTGGGGAAACACTGAAGCTTTCTTT	CASSFWGNTEAFF
TRBV5-4	few	-	TRBJ2-1	TGTGCCAGCAGCCGCACAGGAGACAATGAGCAGTTCTTC	CASSRTGDNEQFF
TRBV27	-	-	TRBJ1-1	TGTGCCAGCAGTAGGGGACTAGGGGCCGGGGGCACTGAAGCTTTCTTT	CASSRGLGAGGTEAFF
TRBV6-4	-	-	TRBJ2-5	TGTGCCAGCATCCGGGAGACCCAGTACTTC	CASIRETQYF
TRBV12-5	few	-	TRBJ1-1	TGTGCTAGCAACGTCTTGAACACTGAAGCTTTCTTT	CASNVLNTEAFF
TRBV7-9	-	TRBD1	TRBJ2-3	TGTGCCAGCAGGACAGGGGGGCACACAGATACGCAGTATTTT	CASRTGGHTDTQYF
TRBV19	-	-	TRBJ1-2	TGTGCCAGTAGTACCGGACAGCCTGTAGGGTATGGCTACACCTTC	CASSTGQPVGYGYTF
TRBV5-4	-	-	TRBJ2-5	TGTGCCAGCAGCTTGAAGATCACGTACCAAGAGACCCAGTACTTC	CASSLKITYQETQYF
TRBV9	once	TRBD1	TRBJ1-3	TGTGCCAGCAGCGTAGAAAGAAACAGGGGAGCTGGAAACACCATATATTTT	CASSVERNRGAGNTIYF
TRBV28	-	-	TRBJ2-1	TGTGCCAGCAGTTTTTCCTATGAGCAGTTCTTC	CASSFSYEQFF
TRBV19	few	TRBD1	TRBJ1-2	TGTGCCAGTAGTACTGGGCCAGGGGGCGCCTATGGCTACACCTTC	CASSTGPGGAYGYTF
TRBV30	-	TRBD1	TRBJ1-2	TGTGCCTGGGAGCGGACAGGAGTGAATGGCTACACCTTC	CAWERTGVNGYTF
TRBV18	-	-	TRBJ2-5	TGTGCCAGCTCACAAACGACCCGGGAGACCCAGTACTTC	CASSQTTRETQYF
TRBV27	-	TRBD2	TRBJ2-1	TGTGCCAGCAGTTCTCTAGCGGGAGGGGACTATAATGAGCAGTTCTTC	CASSSLAGGDYNEQFF
TRBV11-2	-	TRBD2	TRBJ2-1	TGTGCCAGCAGCTTAAGAGCGGGAGCGGACAATGAGCAGTTCTTC	CASSLRAGADNEQFF
TRBV11-2	-	-	TRBJ2-7	TGTGCCAGCAGCTTATTGGCGGGATCCTCCTACGAGCAGTACTTC	CASSLLAGSSYEQYF
TRBV29-1	-	-	TRBJ2-2	TGCAGCTGGGGGATTAACACCGGGGAGCTGTTTTTT	CSWGINTGELFF
TRBV6-6	-	-	TRBJ1-3	TGTGCCAGCCGCCTCTCTGGAAACACCATATATTTT	CASRLSGNTIYF
TRBV2	-	TRBD1	TRBJ1-5	TGTGCCACAAAACCGAAAGACAGGGAAAATCAGCCCCAGCATTTT	CATKPKDRENQPQHF
TRBV11-2	-	TRBD1	TRBJ2-3	TGTGCCAGCAGTTACGACAGGGCCACAGATACGCAGTATTTT	CASSYDRATDTQYF
TRBV13	-	TRBD1	TRBJ2-5	TGTGCCAGCAGCAATGCGGGACAGGGGTTTCAAGAGACCCAGTACTTC	CASSNAGQGFQETQYF
TRBV5-8	-	-	TRBJ2-1	TGTGCCAGCAGGTCCCGCGGGACAAACAATGAGCAGTTCTTC	CASRSRGTNNEQFF
TRBV27	-	-	TRBJ1-1	TGTGCCAGCAGTCCTGGACTGTTTTCGGGTACTGAAGCTTTCTTT	CASSPGLFSGTEAFF
TRBV30	-	-	TRBJ1-1	TGTGCCTGGACCCGCTCTGGGACTTTGAACACTGAAGCTTTCTTT	CAWTRSGTLNTEAFF
TRBV5-5	-	TRBD1	TRBJ1-5	TGTGCCAGCAGCTTGGAAGGACAGGGGGTTTATCAGCCCCAGCATTTT	CASSLEGQGVYQPQHF
TRBV6-4	-	-	TRBJ2-2	TGTGCCAGCAGCGTGGGACATCTCACCGGGGAGCTGTTTTTT	CASSVGHLTGELFF
TRBV6-5	-	TRBD1	TRBJ2-3	TGTGCCAGCAGTGCCGACAGGGCCACAGATACGCAGTATTTT	CASSADRATDTQYF
TRBV28	once	-	TRBJ2-7	TGTGCCAGCACCGGTGACGACGGAAAGGCCTACGAGCAGTACTTC	CASTGDDGKAYEQYF
TRBV10-3	once	-	TRBJ2-7	TGTGCCATCAGTGAGTCGGGCAGCTCCTACGAGCAGTACTTC	CAISESGSSYEQYF
TRBV5-1	-	-	TRBJ2-7	TGCGCCAGCAGCTTGGCACTCGGCGAGCAGTACTTC	CASSLALGEQYF
TRBV13	-	-	TRBJ1-5	TGTGCCAGCAGAAGAGGGGAATTCGGCCAGCCCCAGCATTTT	CASRRGEFGQPQHF
TRBV2	few	-	TRBJ1-2	TGTGCCAGCACCCAAGTCCAGGGCTATGGCTACACCTTC	CASTQVQGYGYTF
TRBV19	-	-	TRBJ2-7	TGTGCCAGTAGTATGGACTTGGGGGACCAGCAGTACTTC	CASSMDLGDQQYF
TRBV27	-	-	TRBJ2-1	TGTGCCAGCAGTCTAGACAGTAGTAATGAGCAGTTCTTC	CASSLDSSNEQFF
TRBV2	-	-	TRBJ2-3	TGTGCCAGCAGCCAGACCAACGGTCTAGATACGCAGTATTTT	CASSQTNGLDTQYF
TRBV5-1	-	TRBD1	TRBJ2-7	TGCGCCAGCAGCTTGGGACAGGGAAGGAACGAGCAGTACTTC	CASSLGQGRNEQYF
TRBV4-1	-	-	TRBJ2-1	TGCGCCAGCAGCCAAGGAGCGAGCCCGCCCTACAATGAGCAGTTCTTC	CASSQGASPPYNEQFF
TRBV30	-	TRBD1	TRBJ2-7	TGTGCCTGGAGGGGACAGGGGTCCTACGAGCAGTACTTC	CAWRGQGSYEQYF
TRBV28	-	-	TRBJ2-7	TGTGCCAGCAGTTTCGGGTACGAGCAGTACTTC	CASSFGYEQYF
TRBV4-3	-	TRBD2	TRBJ2-1	TGCGCCAGCAGCCAAGATCTAGCGGAAACCTACAATGAGCAGTTCTTC	CASSQDLAETYNEQFF
TRBV6-5	-	-	TRBJ2-1	TGTGCCAGCAGTCCCGCGGGCCCATATGAGCAGTTCTTC	CASSPAGPYEQFF
TRBV6-5	once	-	TRBJ1-4	TGTGCCAGCAGCCGGCCTGTAAGGGGAGAAAAACTGTTTTTT	CASSRPVRGEKLFF
TRBV12-5	-	-	TRBJ2-2	TGTGCTAGTGGTTTGAGATGGGGACGGTACACCGGGGAGCTGTTTTTT	CASGLRWGRYTGELFF
TRBV10-3	once	TRBD1	TRBJ2-1	TGTGCCATCAGGGGACAGGCCTACAATGAGCAGTTCTTC	CAIRGQAYNEQFF
TRBV11-2	-	-	TRBJ2-1	TGTGCCAGCAGCTTAGAGGGGTATGAGCAGTTCTTC	CASSLEGYEQFF
TRBV28	few	TRBD1	TRBJ1-2	TGTGCCAGCAGTTCCCAACCGGGACAGCATTCATATGGCTACACCTTC	CASSSQPGQHSYGYTF
TRBV5-1	-	TRBD1	TRBJ1-2	TGCGCCAGCAGCCCAGACAGGGACGGCGGCTACACCTTC	CASSPDRDGGYTF
TRBV6-1	-	-	TRBJ2-1	TGTGCCAGCAGTGAATTTTCTGAGCAGTTCTTC	CASSEFSEQFF